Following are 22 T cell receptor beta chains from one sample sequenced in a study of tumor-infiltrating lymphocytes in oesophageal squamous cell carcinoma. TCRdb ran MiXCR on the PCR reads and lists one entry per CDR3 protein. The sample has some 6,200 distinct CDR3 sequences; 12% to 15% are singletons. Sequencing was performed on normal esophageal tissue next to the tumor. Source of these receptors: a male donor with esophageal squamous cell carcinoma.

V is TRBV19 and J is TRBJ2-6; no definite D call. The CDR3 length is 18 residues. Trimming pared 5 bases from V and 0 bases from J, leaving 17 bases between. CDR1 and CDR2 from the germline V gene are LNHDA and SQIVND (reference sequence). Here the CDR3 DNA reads TGTGCCAGTAGTCTCCGGATGGGTAAAGGCTCTGGGGCCAACGTCCTGACTTTC. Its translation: CASSLRMGKGSGANVLTF.

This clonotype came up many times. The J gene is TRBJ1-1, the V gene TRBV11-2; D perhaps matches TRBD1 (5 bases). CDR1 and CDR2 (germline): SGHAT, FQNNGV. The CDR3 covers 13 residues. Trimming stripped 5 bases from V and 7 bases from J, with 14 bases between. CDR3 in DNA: TGTGCCAGCAGCGAGGGGTGGGGTGGTGAAGCTTTCTTT. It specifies CASSEGWGGEAFF.

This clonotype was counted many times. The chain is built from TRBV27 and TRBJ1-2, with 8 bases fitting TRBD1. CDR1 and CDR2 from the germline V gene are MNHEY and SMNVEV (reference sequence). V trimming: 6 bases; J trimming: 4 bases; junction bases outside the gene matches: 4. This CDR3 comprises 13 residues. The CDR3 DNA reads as TGTGCCAGCAGATCCGGGACAGGCTATGGCTACACCTTC. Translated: CASRSGTGYGYTF.

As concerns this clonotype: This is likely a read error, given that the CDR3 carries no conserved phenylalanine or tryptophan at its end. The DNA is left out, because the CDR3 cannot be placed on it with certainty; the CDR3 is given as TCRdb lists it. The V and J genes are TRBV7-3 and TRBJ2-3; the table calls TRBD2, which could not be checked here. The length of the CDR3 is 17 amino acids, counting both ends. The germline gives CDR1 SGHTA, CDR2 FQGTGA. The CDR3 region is CASSFSGSSYNEQFFGP.

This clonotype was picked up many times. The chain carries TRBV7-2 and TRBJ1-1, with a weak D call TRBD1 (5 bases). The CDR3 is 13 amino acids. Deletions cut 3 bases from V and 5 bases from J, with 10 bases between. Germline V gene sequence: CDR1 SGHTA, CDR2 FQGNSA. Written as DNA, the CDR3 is TGTGCCAGCAGCTTTGGGGGAGGTACTGAAGCTTTCTTT. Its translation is CASSFGGGTEAFF.

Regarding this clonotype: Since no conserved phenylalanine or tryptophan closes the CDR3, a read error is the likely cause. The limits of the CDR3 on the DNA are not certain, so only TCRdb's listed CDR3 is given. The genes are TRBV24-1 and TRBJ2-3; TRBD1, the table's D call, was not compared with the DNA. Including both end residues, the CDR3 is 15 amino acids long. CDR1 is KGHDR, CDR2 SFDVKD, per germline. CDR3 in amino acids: CATSTQGAHGYTFGP.

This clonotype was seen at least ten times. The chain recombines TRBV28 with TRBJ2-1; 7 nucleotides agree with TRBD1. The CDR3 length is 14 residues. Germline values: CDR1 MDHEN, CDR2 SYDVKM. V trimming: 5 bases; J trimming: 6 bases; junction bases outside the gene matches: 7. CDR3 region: CASSLRGQINEQFF. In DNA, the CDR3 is TGTGCCAGCAGTCTCAGGGGACAGATCAATGAGCAGTTCTTC. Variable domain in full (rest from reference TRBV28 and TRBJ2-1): DVKVTQSSRYLVKRTGEKVFLECVQDMDHENMFWYRQDPGLGLRLIYFSYDVKMKEKGDIPEGYSVSREKKERFSLILESASTNQTSMYLCASSLRGQINEQFFGPGTRLTVL.

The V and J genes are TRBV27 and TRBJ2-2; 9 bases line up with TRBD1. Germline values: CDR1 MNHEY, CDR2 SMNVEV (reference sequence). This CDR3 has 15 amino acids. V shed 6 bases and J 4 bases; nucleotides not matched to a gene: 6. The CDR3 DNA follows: TGTGCCAGCAGGTTAGGACAGGGGAGCACCGGGGAGCTGTTTTTT. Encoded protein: CASRLGQGSTGELFF.

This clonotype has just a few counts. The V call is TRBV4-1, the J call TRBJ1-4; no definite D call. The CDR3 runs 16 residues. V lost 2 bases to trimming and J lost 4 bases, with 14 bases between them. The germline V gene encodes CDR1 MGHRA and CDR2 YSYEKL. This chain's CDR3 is CASSQQVWEYNEKLFF. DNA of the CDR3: TGCGCCAGCAGCCAACAGGTTTGGGAGTATAATGAAAAACTGTTTTTT.

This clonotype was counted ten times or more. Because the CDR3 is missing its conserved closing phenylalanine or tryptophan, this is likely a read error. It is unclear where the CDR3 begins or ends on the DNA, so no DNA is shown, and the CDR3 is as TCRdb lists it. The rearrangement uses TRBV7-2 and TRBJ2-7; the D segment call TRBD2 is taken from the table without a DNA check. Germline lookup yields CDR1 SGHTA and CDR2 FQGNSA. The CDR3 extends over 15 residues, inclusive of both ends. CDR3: CASSLGGGEGYTFGS.

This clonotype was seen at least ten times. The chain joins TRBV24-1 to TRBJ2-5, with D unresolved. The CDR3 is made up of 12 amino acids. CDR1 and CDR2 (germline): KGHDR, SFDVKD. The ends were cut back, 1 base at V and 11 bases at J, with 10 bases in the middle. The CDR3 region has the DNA TGTGCCACCAGTGATTTAACCCCTGAGCAGTACTTC. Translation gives CATSDLTPEQYF.

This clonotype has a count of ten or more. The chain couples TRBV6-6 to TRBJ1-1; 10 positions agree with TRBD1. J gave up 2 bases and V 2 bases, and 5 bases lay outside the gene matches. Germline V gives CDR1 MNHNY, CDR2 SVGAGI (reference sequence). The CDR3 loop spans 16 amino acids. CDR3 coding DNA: TGTGCCAGCAGTTACCGGACAGGGGGGGCTAACACTGAAGCTTTCTTT. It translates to CASSYRTGGANTEAFF.

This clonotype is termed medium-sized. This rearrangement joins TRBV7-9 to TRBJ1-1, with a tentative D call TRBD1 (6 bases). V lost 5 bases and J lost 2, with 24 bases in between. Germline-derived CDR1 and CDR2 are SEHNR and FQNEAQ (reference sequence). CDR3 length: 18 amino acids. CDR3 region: CASSSRGGVAGDNTEAFF. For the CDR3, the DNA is TGTGCCAGCAGCAGCCGCGGGGGGGTGGCAGGGGATAACACTGAAGCTTTCTTT. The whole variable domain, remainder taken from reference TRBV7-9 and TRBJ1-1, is DTGVSQNPRHKITKRGQNVTFRCDPISEHNRLYWYRQTLGQGPEFLTYFQNEAQLEKSRLLSDRFSAERPKGSFSTLEIQRTEQGDSAMYLCASSSRGGVAGDNTEAFFGQGTRLTVV.

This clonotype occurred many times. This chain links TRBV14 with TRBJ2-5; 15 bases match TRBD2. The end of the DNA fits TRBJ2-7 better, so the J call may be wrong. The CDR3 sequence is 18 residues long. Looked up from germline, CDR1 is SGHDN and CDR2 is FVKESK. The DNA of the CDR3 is TGTGCCAGCAGCCAGGGACTAGCGGGGGGTTCTTTCTCCTACGAGCAGTACTTC. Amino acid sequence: CASSQGLAGGSFSYEQYF.

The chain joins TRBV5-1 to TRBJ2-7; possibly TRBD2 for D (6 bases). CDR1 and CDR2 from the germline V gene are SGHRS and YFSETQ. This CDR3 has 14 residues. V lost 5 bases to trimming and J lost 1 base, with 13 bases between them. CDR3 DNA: TGCGCCAGCAGGGGGACTCCCGAATCCTACGAGCAGTACTTC. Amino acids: CASRGTPESYEQYF.

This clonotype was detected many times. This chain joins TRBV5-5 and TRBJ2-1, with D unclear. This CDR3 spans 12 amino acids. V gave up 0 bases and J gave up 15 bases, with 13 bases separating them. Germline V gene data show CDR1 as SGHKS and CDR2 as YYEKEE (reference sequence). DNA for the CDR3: TGTGCCAGCAGCTTGGAAGCCACACATGGGTTCTTC. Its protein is CASSLEATHGFF.

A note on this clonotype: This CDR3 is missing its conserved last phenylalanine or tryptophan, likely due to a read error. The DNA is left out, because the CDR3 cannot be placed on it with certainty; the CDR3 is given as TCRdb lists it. CDR3 amino acids: CASSLTPS. The gene calls are TRBV7-3 and TRBJ2-5. The CDR3 length equals 8 residues, ends included. Germline CDR1 is SGHTA and CDR2 is FQGTGA.

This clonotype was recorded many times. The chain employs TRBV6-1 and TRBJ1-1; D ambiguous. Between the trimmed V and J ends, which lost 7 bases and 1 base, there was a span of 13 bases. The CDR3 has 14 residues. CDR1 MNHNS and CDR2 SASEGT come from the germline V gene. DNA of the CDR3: TGTGCCAGCACCACCGACAAGGCGAACACTGAAGCTTTCTTT. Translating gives CASTTDKANTEAFF.

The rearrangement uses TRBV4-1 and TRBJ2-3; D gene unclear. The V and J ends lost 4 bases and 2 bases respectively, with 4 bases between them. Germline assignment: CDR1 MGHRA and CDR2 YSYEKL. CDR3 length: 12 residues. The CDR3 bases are TGCGCCAGCAGCCTAGACACAGATACGCAGTATTTT. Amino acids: CASSLDTDTQYF.

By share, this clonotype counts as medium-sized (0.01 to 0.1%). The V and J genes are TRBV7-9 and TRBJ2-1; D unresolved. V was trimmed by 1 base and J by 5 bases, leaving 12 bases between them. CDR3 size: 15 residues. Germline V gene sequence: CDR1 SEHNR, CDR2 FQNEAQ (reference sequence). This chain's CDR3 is CASSLVRGQNNEQFF. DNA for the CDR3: TGTGCCAGCAGCTTAGTGCGCGGTCAGAACAATGAGCAGTTCTTC.

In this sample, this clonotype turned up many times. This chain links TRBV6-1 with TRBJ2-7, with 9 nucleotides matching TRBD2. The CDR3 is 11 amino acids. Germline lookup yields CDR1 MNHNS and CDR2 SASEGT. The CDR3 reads CAGGGGYEQYF. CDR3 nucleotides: TGTGCTGGCGGGGGGGGCTACGAGCAGTACTTC.

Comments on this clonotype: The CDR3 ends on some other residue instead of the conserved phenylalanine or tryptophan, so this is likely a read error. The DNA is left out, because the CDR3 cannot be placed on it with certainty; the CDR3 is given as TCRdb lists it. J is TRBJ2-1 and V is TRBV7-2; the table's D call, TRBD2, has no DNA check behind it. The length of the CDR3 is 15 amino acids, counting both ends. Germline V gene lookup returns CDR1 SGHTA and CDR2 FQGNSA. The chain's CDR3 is CASSLGSYNEQFFGS.